This TCR beta chain was sequenced for a study of T-cell reconstitution after alpha-beta-depleted transplantation in children. This clonotype has only a few counts. The CDR3 spans 14 residues. V was trimmed by 4 bases and J by 4 bases, leaving 14 bases between them. From germline, CDR1 is SGHRS and CDR2 YFSETQ. A library of TCRbeta sequences, prepared with unique molecular identifiers, was generated. TCRdb re-derived calls from the PCR reads in MiXCR, one entry per CDR3 protein. The sample records some 200,000 distinct CDR3 sequences, less than 8% being singletons. The V call is TRBV5-1, the J call TRBJ2-5, with D possibly matching TRBD2 (5 bases). The sequence came from a human donor who donated a stem cell graft to a child with Wiskott-Aldrich syndrome. Sequencing was performed on PBMCs from the stem cell graft donor, taken from the stem cell graft. The CDR3 DNA sequence: TGCGCCAGCAGCGTGAAACACGGAGGAGAGACCCAGTACTTC. This sequence encodes CASSVKHGGETQYF.